This entry describes one TCR beta chain. The target antigen is unknown. This entry is derived from a study of graft-versus-host responses after intestinal transplantation. Findings and limits, study-wide: Peak GvH clone levels in circulation were associated with early post-transplant HvG declines. Where graft-donor T cell macrochimerism was present, patients had high graft-versus-host to host-versus-graft clonal ratios in allografts.

The CDR3 runs 13 residues. Germline CDR1 MNHEY, CDR2 SMNVEV (reference sequence). V was pared by 2 bases and J by 3 bases, with 7 bases between. Some clones are missing from TCRdb's copy, which holds only in-frame ones; the method was immunoSEQ multiplex PCR. The sample records fewer than 20,000 clones, over 70% being singletons. Graft-derived tissue was subjected to processing to liberate intraepithelial and lamina propria lymphocytes. This clonotype was obtained from a human patient who received an intestinal transplant, so some T cells may come from the graft donor. V usage is TRBV27 and J usage is TRBJ1-2; D gene uncertain. The sample was ileum tissue, taken about 460 days after intestinal transplant. CDR3 amino acids: CASSLMRDYGYTF. CDR3 DNA: TGTGCCAGCAGTTTAATGCGGGACTATGGCTACACCTTC.